This is a list of T cell receptor beta chains from one sample in a study of CD8+ T cells in alopecia areata. Profiled with immunoSEQ multiplex PCR; TCRdb holds only in-frame clones, not every one. Of about 200,000 clones in the sample, 50% to 60% were seen once. The starting material was CD4+ T cells sorted from blood, obtained at week 0. Every receptor here comes from a human donor with alopecia areata. Each CDR3 is given with its conserved first and last residue. D genes are given only for firm matches. Some rows have no size entry. The others give once, few or many, or a class for an expanded clone.

>NA|NA|TRBV7-9|TRBJ2-3|15
TGTGCCAGCAGCTTATGGCGGCAGAGGACAGATACGCAGTATTTT
CASSLWRQRTDTQYF
>TRBD2|NA|TRBV18|TRBJ2-7|14
TGTGCCAGCTCACCGTCCGGGACTAGCTACGAGCAGTACTTC
CASSPSGTSYEQYF
>TRBD2|few|TRBV4-1|TRBJ2-3|17
TGCGCCAGCAGCCAAGCGTGGACTAGCGGGATCAAAGATACGCAGTATTTT
CASSQAWTSGIKDTQYF
>NA|NA|TRBV11-2|TRBJ2-7|12
TGTGCCAGCAGCCTCTCCATTTACGAGCAGTACTTC
CASSLSIYEQYF
>TRBD1|NA|TRBV30|TRBJ1-2|11
TGTGCCTGGTCCAGGACAGGACTAGACACCTTC
CAWSRTGLDTF
>NA|NA|TRBV7-2|TRBJ2-1|11
TGTGCCAGCAGCTTTGCGGTTGAGCAGTTCTTC
CASSFAVEQFF
>NA|few|TRBV29-1|TRBJ2-7|14
TGCAGCGTTGGTATGACACAGCCCTCCTACGAGCAGTACTTC
CSVGMTQPSYEQYF
>NA|NA|TRBV30|TRBJ1-1|12
TGTGCCTGGCAAGGAGGGACCACTGAAGCTTTCTTT
CAWQGGTTEAFF
>TRBD1|NA|TRBV29-1|TRBJ2-7|14
TGCAGCGTTCTATGGCGGGACAGGGGGCACGAGCAGTACTTC
CSVLWRDRGHEQYF
>TRBD1|once|TRBV4-1|TRBJ2-3|16
TGCGCCAGCAGCCTGTCTCCCGGACAGGGCACAGATACGCAGTATTTT
CASSLSPGQGTDTQYF
>NA|few|TRBV30|TRBJ1-5|15
TGTGCCTGGAGTGGCGGGGGCGCAGGCCAGCAGCCCCAGCATTTT
CAWSGGGAGQQPQHF
>NA|NA|TRBV6-5|TRBJ2-7|11
TGTGCCAGCAGTTATCGGAACGAGCAGTACTTC
CASSYRNEQYF
>TRBD1|NA|TRBV27|TRBJ1-2|18
TGTGCCAGCAGTTCCTACAGGGGGCCCGTAGAAGGTACAAATGGCTACACCTTC
CASSSYRGPVEGTNGYTF
>NA|once|TRBV27|TRBJ1-2|14
TGTGCCAGCAGTACCCGAGGTGGTAACTATGGCTACACCTTC
CASSTRGGNYGYTF
>NA|NA|TRBV11-2|TRBJ1-2|17
TGTGCCAGCAGCTTCTTTGCGGGGCAGGGGACTAACTATGGCTACACCTTC
CASSFFAGQGTNYGYTF
>TRBD2|once|TRBV30|TRBJ2-1|16
TGTGCCTGGAGTGTAGGGACTAGCGGGAGCCAAATGAAGCAGTTCTTC
CAWSVGTSGSQMKQFF
>NA|NA|TRBV15|TRBJ2-3|15
TGTGCCACCAGCAGAGATCTGGGTAGCACAGATACGCAGTATTTT
CATSRDLGSTDTQYF
>NA|NA|TRBV6-5|TRBJ1-2|14
TGTGCCAGCAGTACCTCCTGGACCTCGTTAGACTACACCTTC
CASSTSWTSLDYTF
>TRBD2|NA|TRBV6-5|TRBJ2-7|13
TGTGCCAGCAGTGGACTAGCGGGGGCCGAGCAGTACTTC
CASSGLAGAEQYF
>NA|NA|TRBV5-1|TRBJ1-1|13
TGCGCCAGCTACCGGGACAAGTACACTGAAGCTTTCTTT
CASYRDKYTEAFF
>TRBD1|few|TRBV18|TRBJ1-5|15
TGTGCCAGCTCACCGAGACAGGGGGCGGGTCAGCCCCAGCATTTT
CASSPRQGAGQPQHF
>NA|NA|TRBV7-6|TRBJ2-7|13
TGTGCCAGCAGCTTCGGACCCAACTACGAGCAGTACTTC
CASSFGPNYEQYF
>NA|once|TRBV29-1|TRBJ1-1|13
TGCAGCGTTGCACCCTTAAAGGGTACTGAAGCTTTCTTT
CSVAPLKGTEAFF
>NA|NA|TRBV5-6|TRBJ1-5|12
TGTGCCAGCAGTCGAGGGACTCAGCCCCAGCATTTT
CASSRGTQPQHF
>NA|NA|TRBV25-1|TRBJ2-1|17
TGTGCCAGCAGTGAATTTCGTAGCGGACCCTCTGGGAATGAGCAGTTCTTC
CASSEFRSGPSGNEQFF
>TRBD1|NA|TRBV9|TRBJ2-4|15
TGTGCCAGCAGCGTAGCCCCCGACAGGGAGAACATTCAGTACTTC
CASSVAPDRENIQYF
>TRBD1|NA|TRBV7-9|TRBJ2-5|14
TGTGCCAGCACCCTTTCACAGGGGGCAGAGACCCAGTACTTC
CASTLSQGAETQYF
>NA|NA|TRBV2|TRBJ2-7|15
TGTGCCAGCAGCGCCGAGACACCACTCGGGTACGAGCAGTACTTC
CASSAETPLGYEQYF
>NA|NA|TRBV5-6|TRBJ1-5|15
TGTGCCAGCAGCTTCGGGAGAACCCTCAATCAGCCCCAGCATTTT
CASSFGRTLNQPQHF
>NA|NA|TRBV5-1|TRBJ2-5|12
TGCGCCAGCAGCTTCGATCGAGAGACCCAGTACTTC
CASSFDRETQYF
>NA|few|TRBV29-1|TRBJ1-2|11
TGCAGCGTTGAAGGGGGCGATGGCTACACCTTC
CSVEGGDGYTF
>TRBD2|NA|TRBV7-7|TRBJ2-1|15
TGTGCTAGCAGCCCGGGACTAGCGGGAGGTAGTGAGCAGTTCTTC
CASSPGLAGGSEQFF
>TRBD1|NA|TRBV18|TRBJ1-5|18
TGTGCCAGCTCACCTGGGACAGGGGACCCTTATAGCAATCAGCCCCAGCATTTT
CASSPGTGDPYSNQPQHF
>TRBD2|NA|TRBV29-1|TRBJ2-7|11
TGCAGCGTTGCGGGAGGGCCCGAGCAGTACTTC
CSVAGGPEQYF
>NA|few|TRBV29-1|TRBJ1-4|14
TGCAGCGTTGGGGGGGAAGCAACTAATGAAAAACTGTTTTTT
CSVGGEATNEKLFF
>NA|few|TRBV29-1|TRBJ2-1|15
TGCAGCGTTCGAAGTAGACAAAACTCCTACAATGAGCAGTTCTTC
CSVRSRQNSYNEQFF
>NA|NA|TRBV9|TRBJ1-2|14
TGTGCCAGCAGCAGGGACGGTTTCCAGTATGGCTACACCTTC
CASSRDGFQYGYTF